What follows is one T cell receptor beta chain and its context. The trim removed 8 bases at V and 14 bases at J, leaving 5 bases unmatched. The CDR3 covers 10 residues. The germline gives CDR1 KGHSH, CDR2 LQKENI. The source of the sample is a study of blood T cell repertoires in COVID-19. Study summary: Nucleic acid was either cDNA or gDNA, and it came from T cells, B-cell-depleted T cells, or PBMCs.

Repertoires were generated with immunoSEQ multiplex PCR, while TCRdb's copy carries only in-frame clones and drops some. The table includes some 200,000 clones, 86% detected once. The chain combines TRBV18 with TRBJ2-2; TRBD1 matches 7 bases. The specimen sequenced was PBMCs or T cells enriched from blood (not recorded which). The source of this sequence is a middle-aged woman with acute COVID-19. CDR3 amino acids: CASANRGLFF. In DNA, the CDR3 is TGTGCCAGCGCCAACAGGGGACTGTTTTTT.